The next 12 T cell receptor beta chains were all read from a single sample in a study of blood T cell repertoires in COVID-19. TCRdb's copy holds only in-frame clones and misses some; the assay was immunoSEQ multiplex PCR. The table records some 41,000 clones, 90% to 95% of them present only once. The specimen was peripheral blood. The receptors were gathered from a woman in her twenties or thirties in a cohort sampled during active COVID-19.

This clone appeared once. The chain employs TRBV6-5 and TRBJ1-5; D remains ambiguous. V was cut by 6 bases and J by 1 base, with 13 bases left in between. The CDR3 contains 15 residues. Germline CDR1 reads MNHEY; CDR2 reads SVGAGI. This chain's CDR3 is CASSLRPESNQPQHF. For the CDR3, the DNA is TGTGCCAGCAGCCTACGGCCGGAGAGCAATCAGCCCCAGCATTTT.

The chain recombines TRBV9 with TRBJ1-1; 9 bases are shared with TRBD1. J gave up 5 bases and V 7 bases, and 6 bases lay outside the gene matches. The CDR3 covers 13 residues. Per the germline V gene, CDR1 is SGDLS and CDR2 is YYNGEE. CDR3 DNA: TGTGCCAGCGGCCGACAGGGGGGGACTGAAGCTTTCTTT. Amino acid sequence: CASGRQGGTEAFF.

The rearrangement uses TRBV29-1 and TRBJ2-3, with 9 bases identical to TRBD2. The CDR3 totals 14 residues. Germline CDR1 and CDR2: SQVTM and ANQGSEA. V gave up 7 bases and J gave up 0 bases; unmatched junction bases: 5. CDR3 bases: TGCAGCGCCCGACTAGCGGCAAGCACAGATACGCAGTATTTT. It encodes CSARLAASTDTQYF.

Here the CDR3 DNA reads TGTGCCAGCAGACACCTAGCGGGGGGGCCTTTGAATGAGCAGTTCTTC. It is translated as CASRHLAGGPLNEQFF. This chain links TRBV4-2 with TRBJ2-1, with 12 positions matching TRBD2. Per germline, CDR1 LGHNA and CDR2 YNFKEQ. The CDR3 is 16 amino acids. Trimming took 6 bases from V and 7 from J; bases not matched to a gene: 10.

The CDR3 sequence: CASSLGGSGNTIYF. The CDR3 DNA follows: TGTGCCAGCAGCCTCGGGGGCTCTGGAAACACCATATATTTT. The V gene is TRBV5-4, the J gene TRBJ1-3; D perhaps matches TRBD1 (5 bases). The CDR3 is 14 amino acids. The V and J ends lost 4 bases and 0 bases respectively, with 8 bases between them. Germline assignment: CDR1 SGHNT and CDR2 YYREEE (reference sequence).

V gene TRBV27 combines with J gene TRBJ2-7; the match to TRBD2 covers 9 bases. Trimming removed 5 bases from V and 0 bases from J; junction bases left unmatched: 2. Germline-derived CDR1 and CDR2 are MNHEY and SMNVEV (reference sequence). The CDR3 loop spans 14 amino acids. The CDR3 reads CASSPSGNSYEQYF. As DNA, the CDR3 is TGTGCCAGCAGTCCTAGCGGGAACTCCTACGAGCAGTACTTC.

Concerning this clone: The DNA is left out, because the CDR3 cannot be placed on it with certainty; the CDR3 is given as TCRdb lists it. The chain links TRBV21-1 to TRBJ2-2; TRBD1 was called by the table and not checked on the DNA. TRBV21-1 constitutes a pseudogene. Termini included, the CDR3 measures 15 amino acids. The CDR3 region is CASSFGQGNTGELFF.

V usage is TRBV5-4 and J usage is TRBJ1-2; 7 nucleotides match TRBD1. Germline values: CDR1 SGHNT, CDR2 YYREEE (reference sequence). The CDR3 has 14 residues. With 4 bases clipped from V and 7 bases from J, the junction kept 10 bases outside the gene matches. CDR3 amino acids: CASSQPGQLSGYTF. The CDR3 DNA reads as TGTGCCAGCAGCCAGCCGGGACAGTTGAGTGGCTACACCTTC.

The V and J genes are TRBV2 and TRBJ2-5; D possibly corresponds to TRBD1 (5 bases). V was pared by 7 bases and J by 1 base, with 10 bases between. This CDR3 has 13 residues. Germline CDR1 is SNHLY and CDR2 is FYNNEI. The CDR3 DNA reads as TGTGCCAGCAAGCAGGGTATCCAAGAGACCCAGTACTTC. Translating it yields CASKQGIQETQYF.

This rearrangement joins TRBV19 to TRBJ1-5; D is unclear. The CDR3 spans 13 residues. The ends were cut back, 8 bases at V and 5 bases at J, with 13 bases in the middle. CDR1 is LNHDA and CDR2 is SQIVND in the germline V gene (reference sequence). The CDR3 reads CASARKGDQPQHF. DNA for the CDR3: TGTGCCAGTGCGAGAAAGGGAGATCAGCCCCAGCATTTT.

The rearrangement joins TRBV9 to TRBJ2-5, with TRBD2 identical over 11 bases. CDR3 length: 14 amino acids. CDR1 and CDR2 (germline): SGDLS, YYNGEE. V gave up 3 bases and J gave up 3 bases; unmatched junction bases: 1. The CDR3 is CASSAGLAEETQYF. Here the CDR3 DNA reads TGTGCCAGCAGCGCGGGACTAGCGGAAGAGACCCAGTACTTC.

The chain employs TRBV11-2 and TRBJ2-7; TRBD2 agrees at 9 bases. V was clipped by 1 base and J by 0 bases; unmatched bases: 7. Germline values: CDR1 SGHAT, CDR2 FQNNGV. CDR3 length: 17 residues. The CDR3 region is CASSLGWASGVSYEQYF. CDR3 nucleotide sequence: TGTGCCAGCAGCTTAGGATGGGCTAGCGGGGTCTCCTACGAGCAGTACTTC.